This note documents a single T cell receptor beta chain sequence. The antigen is not known. MiXCR, applied by TCRdb to the reads, yields one record per CDR3 protein. The sample holds about 830,000 distinct CDR3 sequences, around a third seen once. The data derive from a study of T cell repertoires in cytomegalovirus infection. V lost 5 bases and J lost 6, with 8 bases in between. This CDR3 region has 11 residues. CDR1 and CDR2 from the germline V gene are SEHNR and FQNEAQ (reference sequence). This receptor was obtained from a human donor in good health (CMV status not recorded). Some clones in this sample may be carry-over from other donors' samples. This rearrangement joins TRBV7-9 to TRBJ2-7; D uncertain. The sample here was cultured CD8+ T cells from PBMCs, taken from culture after CMV antigen stimulation. The CDR3 is CASSQATEQYF. CDR3 in DNA: TGTGCCAGCAGCCAGGCGACCGAGCAGTACTTC.